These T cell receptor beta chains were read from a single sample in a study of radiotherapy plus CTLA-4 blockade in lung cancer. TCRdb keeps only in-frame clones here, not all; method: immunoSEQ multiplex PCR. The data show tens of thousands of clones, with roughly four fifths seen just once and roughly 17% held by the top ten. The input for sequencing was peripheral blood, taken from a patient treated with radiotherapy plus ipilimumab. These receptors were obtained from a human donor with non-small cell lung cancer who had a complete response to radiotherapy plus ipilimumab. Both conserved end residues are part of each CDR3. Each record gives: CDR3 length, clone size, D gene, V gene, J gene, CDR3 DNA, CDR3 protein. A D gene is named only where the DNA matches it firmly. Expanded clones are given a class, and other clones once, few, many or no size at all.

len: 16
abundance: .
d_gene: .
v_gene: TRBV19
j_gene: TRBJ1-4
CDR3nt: TGTGCCAGTAGTATAGTTCCAATGGACAGCCGTGAAAAACTGTTTTTT
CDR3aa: CASSIVPMDSREKLFF

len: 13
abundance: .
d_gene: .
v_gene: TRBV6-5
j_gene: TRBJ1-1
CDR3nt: TGTGCCAGCAGCCTACTCGCGGACACTGAAGCTTTCTTT
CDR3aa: CASSLLADTEAFF

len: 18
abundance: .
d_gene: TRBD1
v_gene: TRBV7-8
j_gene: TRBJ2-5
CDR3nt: TGTGCCAGCAGCTTAAGCGACCGGCGGACAGGCGATCAAGAGACCCAGTACTTC
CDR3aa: CASSLSDRRTGDQETQYF

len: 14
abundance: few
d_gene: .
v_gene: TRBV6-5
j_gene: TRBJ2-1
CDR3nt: TGTGCCAGCAGTTACGTCCGGAGTTTCGATGAGCAGTTCTTC
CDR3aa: CASSYVRSFDEQFF

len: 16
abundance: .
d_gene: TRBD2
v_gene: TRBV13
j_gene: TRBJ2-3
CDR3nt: TGTGCCAGCAGCTCAGAGGGACTAGCGGGGACAGATACGCAGTATTTT
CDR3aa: CASSSEGLAGTDTQYF

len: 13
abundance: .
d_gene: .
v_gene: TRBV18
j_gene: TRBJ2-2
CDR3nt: TGTGCCAGCTCACCACAGAGCACCGGGGAGCTGTTTTTT
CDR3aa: CASSPQSTGELFF

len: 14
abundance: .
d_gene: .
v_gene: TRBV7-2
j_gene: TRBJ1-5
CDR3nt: TGTGCCAGCAGCTCCAGACAGGAGTATCAGCCCCAGCATTTT
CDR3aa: CASSSRQEYQPQHF

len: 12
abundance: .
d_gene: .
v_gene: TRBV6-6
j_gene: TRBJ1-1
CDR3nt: TGTGCCAGCAAAGAGGGCAACACTGAAGCTTTCTTT
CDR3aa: CASKEGNTEAFF

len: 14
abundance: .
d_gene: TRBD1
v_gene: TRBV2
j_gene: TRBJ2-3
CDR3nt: TGTGCCAGCAGTGAGACAGGGGCCACAGATACGCAGTATTTT
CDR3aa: CASSETGATDTQYF

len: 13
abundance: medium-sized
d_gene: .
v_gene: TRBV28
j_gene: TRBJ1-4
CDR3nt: TGTGCCAGCACCACTCACAGGGATGAAAAACTGTTTTTT
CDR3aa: CASTTHRDEKLFF

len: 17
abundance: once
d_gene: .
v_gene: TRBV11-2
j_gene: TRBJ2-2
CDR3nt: TGTGCCAGCAGCCGGGAATTCGGACGGCGAAATACCGGGGAGCTGTTTTTT
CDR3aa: CASSREFGRRNTGELFF

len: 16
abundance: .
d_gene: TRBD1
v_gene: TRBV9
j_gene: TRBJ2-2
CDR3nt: TGTGCCAGCAGCGTAAGGACAGGGGGGAACACCGGGGAGCTGTTTTTT
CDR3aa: CASSVRTGGNTGELFF

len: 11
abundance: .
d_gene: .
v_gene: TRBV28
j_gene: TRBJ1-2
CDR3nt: TGTGCCAGCAAACAGGGTCTTGGCTACACCTTC
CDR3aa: CASKQGLGYTF

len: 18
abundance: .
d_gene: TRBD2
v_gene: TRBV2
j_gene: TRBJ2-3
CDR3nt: TGTGCCACACCTCCCCGTCTAGCGGGAGGGCGAGGTGAAGATACGCAGTATTTT
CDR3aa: CATPPRLAGGRGEDTQYF

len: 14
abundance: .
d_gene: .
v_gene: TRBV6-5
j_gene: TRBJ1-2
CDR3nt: TGTGCCAGCAGCCCCGGGGGGCGATACTATGGCTACACCTTC
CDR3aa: CASSPGGRYYGYTF

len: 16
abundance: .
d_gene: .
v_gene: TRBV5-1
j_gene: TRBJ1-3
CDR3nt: TGCGCCAGCAGCTTGGGTGACAGAGCCTCTGGAAACACCATATATTTT
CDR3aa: CASSLGDRASGNTIYF

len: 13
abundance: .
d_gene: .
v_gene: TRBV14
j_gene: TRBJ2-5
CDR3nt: TGTGCCAGCAGCCGCCGACTCAAAGAGACCCAGTACTTC
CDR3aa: CASSRRLKETQYF

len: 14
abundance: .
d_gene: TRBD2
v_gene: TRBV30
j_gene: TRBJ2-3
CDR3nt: TGTGCCTGGGCTAGCGGGTCGGGCACAGATACGCAGTATTTT
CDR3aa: CAWASGSGTDTQYF

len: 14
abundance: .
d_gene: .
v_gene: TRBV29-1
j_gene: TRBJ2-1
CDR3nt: TGCAGCGGTGGCCTTGGGCAGGGTGGCAATGAGCAGTTCTTC
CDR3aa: CSGGLGQGGNEQFF

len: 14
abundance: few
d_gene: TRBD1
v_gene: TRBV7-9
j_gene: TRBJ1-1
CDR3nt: TGTGCCAGCAGCTTTCCGGGACAGGGGGTCAGGGCTTTCTTT
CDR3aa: CASSFPGQGVRAFF

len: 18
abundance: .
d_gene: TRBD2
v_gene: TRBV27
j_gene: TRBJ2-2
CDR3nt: TGTGCCAGCAGTTCGCCCAGGGGACTAGCGGGAGTCACCGGGGAGCTGTTTTTT
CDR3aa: CASSSPRGLAGVTGELFF

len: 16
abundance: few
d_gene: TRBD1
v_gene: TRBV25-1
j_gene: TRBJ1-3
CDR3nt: TGTGCCAGCAGTGGGCGACAGGGGGCAGGGGGAAACACCATATATTTT
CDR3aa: CASSGRQGAGGNTIYF

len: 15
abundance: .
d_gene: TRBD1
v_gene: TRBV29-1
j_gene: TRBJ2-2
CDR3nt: TGCAGCGTTGGTGACAGGGTAGGGGACACCGGGGAGCTGTTTTTT
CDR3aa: CSVGDRVGDTGELFF

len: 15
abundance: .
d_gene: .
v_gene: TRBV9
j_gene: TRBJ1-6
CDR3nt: TGTGCCAGCAGCGTAGAAGGGGGATATAATTCACCCCTCCACTTT
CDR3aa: CASSVEGGYNSPLHF

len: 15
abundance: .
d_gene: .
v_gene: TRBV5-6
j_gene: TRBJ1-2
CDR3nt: TGTGCCAGCAGCTTGGCCGGGGTGGGATCCTATGGCTACACCTTC
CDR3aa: CASSLAGVGSYGYTF

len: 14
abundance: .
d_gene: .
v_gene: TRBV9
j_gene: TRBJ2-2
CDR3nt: TGTGCCAGCAGCCCTAACCCGAACACCGGGGAGCTGTTTTTT
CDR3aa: CASSPNPNTGELFF

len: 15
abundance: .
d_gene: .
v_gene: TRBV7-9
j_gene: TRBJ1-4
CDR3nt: TGTGCCAGCAGCCACGCGGCGGGGACTAATGAAAAACTGTTTTTT
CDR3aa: CASSHAAGTNEKLFF

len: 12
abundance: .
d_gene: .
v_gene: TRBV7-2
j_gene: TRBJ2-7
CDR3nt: TGTGCCAGCAGCCCGGGACACTGGGAGCAGTACTTC
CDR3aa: CASSPGHWEQYF

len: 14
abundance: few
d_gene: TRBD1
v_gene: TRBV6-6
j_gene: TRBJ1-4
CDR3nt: TGTGCCAGCAGCTCCGGGACAGGGGGTGAAAAACTGTTTTTT
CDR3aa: CASSSGTGGEKLFF

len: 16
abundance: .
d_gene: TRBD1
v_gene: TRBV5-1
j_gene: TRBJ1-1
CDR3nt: TGCGCCAGCAGCTTGGAAGGGACAGGGGGCGTCACTGAAGCTTTCTTT
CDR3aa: CASSLEGTGGVTEAFF

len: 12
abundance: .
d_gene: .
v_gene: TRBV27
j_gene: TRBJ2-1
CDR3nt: TGTGCCAGCAGTTTCGGCGGGTTGGGGCAGTTCTTC
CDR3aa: CASSFGGLGQFF

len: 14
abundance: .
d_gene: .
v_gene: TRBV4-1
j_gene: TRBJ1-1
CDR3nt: TGCGCCAGCAGCCAGGGGGCTATGAACACTGAAGCTTTCTTT
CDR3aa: CASSQGAMNTEAFF

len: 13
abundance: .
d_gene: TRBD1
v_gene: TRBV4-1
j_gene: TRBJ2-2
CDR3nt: TGCGCCAGCAACAGACAGGGGGCGGGGGAGCTGTTTTTT
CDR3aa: CASNRQGAGELFF

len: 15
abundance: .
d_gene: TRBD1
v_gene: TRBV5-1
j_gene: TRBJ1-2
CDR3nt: TGCGCCAGCAGCCGGGACAGGGGCCGTAACTATGGCTACACCTTC
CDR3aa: CASSRDRGRNYGYTF

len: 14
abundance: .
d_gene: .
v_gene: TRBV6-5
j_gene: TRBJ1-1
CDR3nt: TGTGCCAGCAGTTACTCCCCAGGGAGGGTCGGAGCTTTCTTT
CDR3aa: CASSYSPGRVGAFF

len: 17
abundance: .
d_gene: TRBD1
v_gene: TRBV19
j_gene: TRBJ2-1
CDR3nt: TGTGCCAGTAGTATGGACAGGGGGACCGATTCCTACAATGAGCAGTTCTTC
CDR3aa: CASSMDRGTDSYNEQFF

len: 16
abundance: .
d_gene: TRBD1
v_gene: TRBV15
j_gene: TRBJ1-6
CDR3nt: TGTGCCACCAGCAGATCCCAGGGACAGGGCCTATCACCCCTCCACTTT
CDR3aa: CATSRSQGQGLSPLHF

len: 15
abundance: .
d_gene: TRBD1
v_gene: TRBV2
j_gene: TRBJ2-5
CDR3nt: TGTGCCAGCAGGACAGGGCTTGGGGGCCAAGAGACCCAGTACTTC
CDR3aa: CASRTGLGGQETQYF

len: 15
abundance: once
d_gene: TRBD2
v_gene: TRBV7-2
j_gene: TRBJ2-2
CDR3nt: TGTGCCAGCAGCCCCCGGGGGGGAGGGGCCGGGGAGCTGTTTTTT
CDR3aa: CASSPRGGGAGELFF

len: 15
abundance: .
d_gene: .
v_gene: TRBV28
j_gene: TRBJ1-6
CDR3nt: TGTGCCAGCAGTACCCGACAGAACACGAATTCACCCCTCCACTTT
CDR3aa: CASSTRQNTNSPLHF

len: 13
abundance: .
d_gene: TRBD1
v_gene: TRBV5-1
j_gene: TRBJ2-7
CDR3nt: TGCGCCAGCAGCAAAAGGACAGGGCCCGAGCAGTACTTC
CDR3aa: CASSKRTGPEQYF

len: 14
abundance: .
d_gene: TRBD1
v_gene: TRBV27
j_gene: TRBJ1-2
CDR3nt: TGTGCCAGCAGTGACGGACAGGGCCAGGGGGGCTACACCTTC
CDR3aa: CASSDGQGQGGYTF

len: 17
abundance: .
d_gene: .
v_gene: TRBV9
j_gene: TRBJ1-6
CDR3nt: TGTGCCAGCAGCGTATCCGACCGAGGGGGGGGCAGGTCACCCCTCCACTTT
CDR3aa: CASSVSDRGGGRSPLHF

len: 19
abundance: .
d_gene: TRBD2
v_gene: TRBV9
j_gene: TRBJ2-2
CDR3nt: TGTGCCAGCAGCGTGGGCGGTAGCGGGCGCTACGCGAACACCGGGGAGCTGTTTTTT
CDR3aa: CASSVGGSGRYANTGELFF

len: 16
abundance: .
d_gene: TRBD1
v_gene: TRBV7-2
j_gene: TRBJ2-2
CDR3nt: TGTGCCAGCAGCCTACCGACAGGGGTCTCCACTGGGGAGCTGTTTTTT
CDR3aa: CASSLPTGVSTGELFF

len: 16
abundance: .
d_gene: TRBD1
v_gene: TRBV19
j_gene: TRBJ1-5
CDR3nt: TGTGCCAGTAGTATAGGGGGACAGCGTATAAATCAGCCCCAGCATTTT
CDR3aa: CASSIGGQRINQPQHF